These T cell receptor beta chains were read from a single sample in a study of T cell responses to AZD1222 COVID-19 vaccine. Repertoires were generated with immunoSEQ multiplex PCR, while TCRdb's copy carries only in-frame clones and drops some. The table records fewer than 90,000 clones, roughly 87% of them present only once. The sequences come from peripheral blood, collected on day 0 of AZD1222 vaccination. Every receptor here comes from an adult in good health. The CDR3 runs from the conserved cysteine through the conserved F or W.

v_call,cdr3_aa
TRBV9,CASSVRYRGYETQYF
TRBV7-2,CASSSGPGNEQFF
TRBV6-5,CASRLSGDRYEQYF
TRBV6-6,CASRDLPGSPLHF
TRBV7-2,CASLPREGLNTIYF
TRBV30,CAWSAVGLANIPYGYTF
TRBV7-6,CASSWTQGSGNTIYF
TRBV6-5,CASRGEGGANVLTF
TRBV12-3/TRBV12-4,CASSLRRAEAFF
TRBV6-5,CASSRSGQGPGYTF
TRBV5-4,CASSAGLFNSPLHF
TRBV28,CASISWAHSGNTIYF
TRBV6-2/TRBV6-3,CASSLGGENGETQYF
TRBV28,CASRPTNTEAFF
TRBV20-1,CSASRGSPSTGRELFF
TRBV5-8,CASSPRTDLSYEQYF
TRBV4-1,CASSQGTGDNYGYTF
TRBV6-5,CASTPPSTLYGYTF
TRBV18,CASSGGGRYEQYF
TRBV13,CASSHSGRTYNEQFF
TRBV19,CASSSWTGGRNTEAFF
TRBV6-6,CASSSQGHNSPLHF
TRBV6-5,CASSYLSLPNTGELFF
TRBV5-1,CASSLAGHSDEQYF
TRBV7-9,CASSLDRGSLHF
TRBV30,CAWGLLNTEAFF
TRBV5-1,CASSFQQSSYEQYF
TRBV5-5,CASSLWATNEQFF
TRBV6-2/TRBV6-3,CASSSLAGGPGELFF
TRBV25-1,CATQGAENSPLHF
TRBV7-9,CASTSGELYEQYF
TRBV12-3/TRBV12-4,CASSLVDGYTF
TRBV19,CASGQGNPGANVLTF
TRBV18,CASSLEVAGRADTQYF
TRBV3-1/TRBV3-2,CASSRYGQNSGNTIYF
TRBV18,CASSSLNEQFF
TRBV7-2,CASSLSGRDTDTQYF
TRBV7-9,CASSSGKVSYEQYF
TRBV6-5,CASTVDGALYGYTF
TRBV19,CASSIGGGSYEQYF
TRBV27,CASSPLGVYYEQYF
TRBV9,CASSVAPGISYEQYF